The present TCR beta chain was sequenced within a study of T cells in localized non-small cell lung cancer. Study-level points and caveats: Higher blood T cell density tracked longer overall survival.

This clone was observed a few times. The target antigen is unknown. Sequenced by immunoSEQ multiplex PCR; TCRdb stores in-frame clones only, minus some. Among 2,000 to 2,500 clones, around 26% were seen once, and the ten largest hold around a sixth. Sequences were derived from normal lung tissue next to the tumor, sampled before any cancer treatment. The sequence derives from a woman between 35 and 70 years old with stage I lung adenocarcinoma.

CDR3 loop: CASSHGLAGGTDTQYF. The DNA for the CDR3 is TGTGCCAGCAGCCACGGACTAGCGGGCGGCACAGATACGCAGTATTTT. This chain uses TRBV14 with TRBJ2-3; TRBD2 matches at 11 bases. CDR1 and CDR2 (germline): SGHDN, FVKESK. J gave up 1 base and V 3 bases, and 3 bases lay outside the gene matches. The CDR3 is made up of 16 amino acids.